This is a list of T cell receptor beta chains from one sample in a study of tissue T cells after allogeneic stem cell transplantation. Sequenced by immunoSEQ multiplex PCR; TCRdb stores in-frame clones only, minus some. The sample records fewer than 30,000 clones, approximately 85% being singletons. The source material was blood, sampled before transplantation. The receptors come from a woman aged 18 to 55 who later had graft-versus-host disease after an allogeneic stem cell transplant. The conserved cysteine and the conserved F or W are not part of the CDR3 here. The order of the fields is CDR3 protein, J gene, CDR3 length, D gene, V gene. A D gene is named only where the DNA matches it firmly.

CDR3aa: ASSLGELPRTDTQY; j_gene: TRBJ2-3; len: 14; d_gene: -; v_gene: TRBV7-2
CDR3aa: ASSLASPRRESVTEAF; j_gene: TRBJ1-1; len: 16; d_gene: -; v_gene: TRBV5-1
CDR3aa: ASSQEDRGTNEKLF; j_gene: TRBJ1-4; len: 14; d_gene: -; v_gene: TRBV4-1
CDR3aa: ASSYKTPVQGQPHLGAF; j_gene: TRBJ1-1; len: 17; d_gene: -; v_gene: TRBV4-1
CDR3aa: ASSLEAGRVTEAF; j_gene: TRBJ1-1; len: 13; d_gene: -; v_gene: TRBV5-6
CDR3aa: ASSYSSQGTEAF; j_gene: TRBJ1-1; len: 12; d_gene: -; v_gene: TRBV6-6
CDR3aa: AIRGGGSPFYEQY; j_gene: TRBJ2-7; len: 13; d_gene: TRBD2; v_gene: TRBV10-3
CDR3aa: ASSLVGGDTQY; j_gene: TRBJ2-3; len: 11; d_gene: TRBD1; v_gene: TRBV11-2
CDR3aa: ASTDPPGQGRF; j_gene: TRBJ2-1; len: 11; d_gene: TRBD1; v_gene: TRBV5-1
CDR3aa: ASSNLPGQSTSGANVLT; j_gene: TRBJ2-6; len: 17; d_gene: TRBD1; v_gene: TRBV5-6
CDR3aa: ASSQEGHTRGETQY; j_gene: TRBJ2-5; len: 14; d_gene: -; v_gene: TRBV4-2
CDR3aa: ATSDHGTGEYGYT; j_gene: TRBJ1-2; len: 13; d_gene: -; v_gene: TRBV24-1
CDR3aa: ASSPGLASTDTQY; j_gene: TRBJ2-3; len: 13; d_gene: -; v_gene: TRBV5-1
CDR3aa: ASSPDPTGGGTDTQY; j_gene: TRBJ2-3; len: 15; d_gene: TRBD1; v_gene: TRBV5-1
CDR3aa: ASSLPGTGPQH; j_gene: TRBJ1-5; len: 11; d_gene: -; v_gene: TRBV19
CDR3aa: ASSLFLWREGTYNEQF; j_gene: TRBJ2-1; len: 16; d_gene: TRBD2; v_gene: TRBV7-2
CDR3aa: ASSPAMEPLETQY; j_gene: TRBJ2-5; len: 13; d_gene: -; v_gene: TRBV27
CDR3aa: ASSQNTGELF; j_gene: TRBJ2-2; len: 10; d_gene: -; v_gene: TRBV27
CDR3aa: AISDGLADSYEQY; j_gene: TRBJ2-7; len: 13; d_gene: TRBD2; v_gene: TRBV10-3
CDR3aa: ATRGQGAELTGELF; j_gene: TRBJ2-2; len: 14; d_gene: TRBD1; v_gene: TRBV24-1
CDR3aa: ASSPTLHYSGNTIY; j_gene: TRBJ1-3; len: 14; d_gene: -; v_gene: TRBV28
CDR3aa: ASSPPFSYGYT; j_gene: TRBJ1-2; len: 11; d_gene: -; v_gene: TRBV18
CDR3aa: ASSPGGRSSYEQY; j_gene: TRBJ2-7; len: 13; d_gene: TRBD1; v_gene: TRBV7-9
CDR3aa: ATSGTSGGPQY; j_gene: TRBJ2-3; len: 11; d_gene: TRBD2; v_gene: TRBV24-1
CDR3aa: ASSDGAGKIEAF; j_gene: TRBJ1-1; len: 12; d_gene: -; v_gene: TRBV2
CDR3aa: ASSESTYDTEAF; j_gene: TRBJ1-1; len: 12; d_gene: -; v_gene: TRBV2
CDR3aa: ASSLVGQGREAF; j_gene: TRBJ1-1; len: 12; d_gene: TRBD1; v_gene: TRBV13
CDR3aa: ASSQGLQYQETQY; j_gene: TRBJ2-5; len: 13; d_gene: -; v_gene: TRBV3-1/TRBV3-2
CDR3aa: ASSETSGSSYEQY; j_gene: TRBJ2-7; len: 13; d_gene: TRBD2; v_gene: TRBV6-1
CDR3aa: ASSSPGLAGVGELF; j_gene: TRBJ2-2; len: 14; d_gene: TRBD2; v_gene: TRBV19
CDR3aa: ASSPRQGVNTEAF; j_gene: TRBJ1-1; len: 13; d_gene: TRBD1; v_gene: TRBV27
CDR3aa: ASSALLAGVDTQY; j_gene: TRBJ2-3; len: 13; d_gene: TRBD2; v_gene: TRBV5-5
CDR3aa: ASSLVQGAHSGANVLT; j_gene: TRBJ2-6; len: 16; d_gene: -; v_gene: TRBV5-1
CDR3aa: ASSSGSSGTRSNEQF; j_gene: TRBJ2-1; len: 15; d_gene: TRBD2; v_gene: TRBV5-4
CDR3aa: ASSYRGSGANVLT; j_gene: TRBJ2-6; len: 13; d_gene: -; v_gene: TRBV6-5
CDR3aa: ASSLSSYNEQF; j_gene: TRBJ2-1; len: 11; d_gene: -; v_gene: TRBV11-2
CDR3aa: ASSHTFIGGNTEAF; j_gene: TRBJ1-1; len: 14; d_gene: -; v_gene: TRBV7-2
CDR3aa: ASFPREGLSTF; j_gene: TRBJ1-1; len: 11; d_gene: -; v_gene: TRBV7-8
CDR3aa: ASSSAGTAYEQY; j_gene: TRBJ2-7; len: 12; d_gene: TRBD1; v_gene: TRBV7-2
CDR3aa: ASSLKWGDTEAF; j_gene: TRBJ1-1; len: 12; d_gene: -; v_gene: TRBV7-6
CDR3aa: ASSLPLPDRVGTEAF; j_gene: TRBJ1-1; len: 15; d_gene: TRBD1; v_gene: TRBV7-9
CDR3aa: ASSYGLAGGYNEQF; j_gene: TRBJ2-1; len: 14; d_gene: TRBD2; v_gene: TRBV5-6
CDR3aa: AWSFPGGIGDTIY; j_gene: TRBJ1-3; len: 13; d_gene: -; v_gene: TRBV30
CDR3aa: ASSLMGGTQPQH; j_gene: TRBJ1-5; len: 12; d_gene: -; v_gene: TRBV5-6
CDR3aa: ASSQGPTGANYGYT; j_gene: TRBJ1-2; len: 14; d_gene: TRBD1; v_gene: TRBV3-1/TRBV3-2
CDR3aa: ASRRGQDPRGYT; j_gene: TRBJ1-2; len: 12; d_gene: TRBD1; v_gene: TRBV10-2
CDR3aa: ASSLELGGAYNEQF; j_gene: TRBJ2-1; len: 14; d_gene: TRBD2; v_gene: TRBV11-3
CDR3aa: ASSPGEATEAF; j_gene: TRBJ1-1; len: 11; d_gene: -; v_gene: TRBV6-5
CDR3aa: TSSAPRRTGVNGGQY; j_gene: TRBJ2-7; len: 15; d_gene: -; v_gene: TRBV3-1/TRBV3-2
CDR3aa: ASSIGGAYTEAF; j_gene: TRBJ1-1; len: 12; d_gene: -; v_gene: TRBV19
CDR3aa: ASITPGGNQPQH; j_gene: TRBJ1-5; len: 12; d_gene: -; v_gene: TRBV11-3
CDR3aa: ASSLGSGTGAYEQY; j_gene: TRBJ2-7; len: 14; d_gene: TRBD1; v_gene: TRBV5-1
CDR3aa: ASSLPAGGGYT; j_gene: TRBJ1-2; len: 11; d_gene: -; v_gene: TRBV5-6
CDR3aa: ASSIAAGEPYEQY; j_gene: TRBJ2-7; len: 13; d_gene: TRBD2; v_gene: TRBV19
CDR3aa: ASSSGQNTEAF; j_gene: TRBJ1-1; len: 11; d_gene: -; v_gene: TRBV5-1